The 20 T cell receptor beta chains below all came from one sample that was sequenced in a study of blood T cell repertoires in COVID-19. Data came from immunoSEQ multiplex PCR; TCRdb stores just in-frame clones and leaves some out. Here the sample spans 200,000 to 250,000 clones, roughly 80% being singletons. Input material: peripheral blood. The receptors were sampled from a woman aged 70-85 years with acute or convalescent COVID-19.

The chain links TRBV7-6 to TRBJ2-3; TRBD2 matches at 10 bases. CDR3 length: 15 amino acids. With V trimmed by 5 bases and J by 2 bases, 4 bases remained unmatched. The germline CDR1 and CDR2 sequences are SGHVS and FNYEAQ. The CDR3 sequence is CASSGSGGYTDTQYF. CDR3 sequence (DNA): TGTGCCAGCAGCGGTAGCGGGGGGTACACAGATACGCAGTATTTT.

The chain has TRBV6-2 or TRBV6-3 and TRBJ2-7; TRBD1 matches 7 bases. Germline lookup yields CDR1 MNHEY and CDR2 SVGEGT. The CDR3 spans 14 residues. The ends lost 2 bases at V and 2 bases at J; junction bases unmatched: 3. The CDR3 bases are TGTGCCAGCAGTTACCCAGACAGGGCCTACGAGCAGTACGTC. This codes for CASSYPDRAYEQYV.

The chain combines TRBV20-1 with TRBJ2-1, with a possible D match to TRBD1 (7 bases). The CDR3 totals 14 residues. Deletions cut 3 bases from V and 5 bases from J, with 14 bases between. From germline, CDR1 is DFQATT and CDR2 SNEGSKA (reference sequence). CDR3 sequence reads: CSASSGGPDNEQFF. The CDR3 DNA reads as TGCAGTGCTAGTTCAGGGGGGCCGGACAATGAGCAGTTCTTC.

The chain recombines TRBV7-2 with TRBJ2-3; 15 nucleotides line up with TRBD2. V trimming: 1 base; J trimming: 3 bases; junction bases outside the gene matches: 5. The CDR3 runs 18 residues. Germline values: CDR1 SGHTA, CDR2 FQGNSA. CDR3 coding DNA: TGTGCCAGCAGCTTAGGAAGGACTAGCGGGGGGGCAACAGATACGCAGTATTTT. Amino acid sequence: CASSLGRTSGGATDTQYF.

The chain recombines TRBV6-5 with TRBJ2-5; a weak D match, TRBD1 (6 bases). Germline CDR1 and CDR2: MNHEY and SVGAGI. Between the trimmed V and J ends, which lost 6 bases and 1 base, there was a span of 12 bases. The CDR3 consists of 14 residues. The CDR3: CASSSNRAQETQYF. The CDR3 DNA is TGTGCCAGCAGCTCTAACAGGGCCCAAGAGACCCAGTACTTC.

This chain connects TRBV24-1 to TRBJ2-3, with D possibly being TRBD2 (5 bases). Germline CDR1 and CDR2: KGHDR and SFDVKD. This CDR3 spans 13 amino acids. Trimming took 2 bases from V and 8 from J, leaving 10 bases between them. The CDR3 DNA sequence: TGTGCCACCAGTGATTCGTGGGCGGGTACGCAGTATTTT. Translated, it gives CATSDSWAGTQYF.

The chain uses TRBV7-2 and TRBJ2-7, with 8 nucleotides matching TRBD2. CDR1 and CDR2 (germline): SGHTA, FQGNSA. After removal of 5 bases from V and 4 bases from J, the junction contained 4 bases not matched to a gene. CDR3 length: 13 amino acids. CDR3 sequence (DNA): TGTGCCAGCAGCCCCGGGACTAGTTACGAGCAGTACTTC. It is translated as CASSPGTSYEQYF.

The V and J genes are TRBV9 and TRBJ2-7; 12 bases agree with TRBD2. The junction had 7 bases not matched to a gene; V was cut back by 0 bases and J by 0 bases. This CDR3 is 18 amino acids long. CDR1 is SGDLS, CDR2 YYNGEE, per germline. The CDR3 protein is CASSVAPSLAGGSYEQYF. The DNA for the CDR3 is TGTGCCAGCAGCGTAGCCCCCTCACTAGCGGGGGGCTCCTACGAGCAGTACTTC.

This chain joins TRBV2 and TRBJ2-5, with TRBD2 as a possible D gene (6 bases). V lost 6 bases and J lost 4, with 18 bases in between. The CDR3 totals 15 residues. Germline V lookup: CDR1 SNHLY, CDR2 FYNNEI. DNA for the CDR3: TGTGCCAGCAGCTTCGACAGCCAAGCGGGAGAGACCCAGTACTTC. It translates to CASSFDSQAGETQYF. Using reference TRBV2 and TRBJ2-5 for the parts outside the CDR3, the full variable domain is EPEVTQTPSHQVTQMGQEVILRCVPISNHLYFYWYRQILGQKVEFLVSFYNNEISEKSEIFDDQFSVERPDGSNFTLKIRSTKLEDSAMYFCASSFDSQAGETQYFGPGTRLLVL.

This chain joins TRBV2 and TRBJ2-4, with unresolved D. V gave up 4 bases and J gave up 6 bases, with 13 bases separating them. The V gene's germline CDR1 is SNHLY and CDR2 FYNNEI. The CDR3 sequence is 14 residues long. CDR3 nucleotide sequence: TGTGCCAGCAGTGCTCGCCCTGGCGGAAACATTCAGTACTTC. As protein: CASSARPGGNIQYF.

This clone occurred once. This chain joins TRBV9 and TRBJ2-1; the match to TRBD2 covers 7 bases. This CDR3 has 16 residues. Germline V CDR1 and CDR2: SGDLS, YYNGEE. The V segment lost 1 base and the J segment 0 bases; nucleotides outside the gene matches: 4. The CDR3 nucleotides read TGTGCCAGCAGCGTAAGCGGGGTTAGCTCCTACAATGAGCAGTTCTTC. It is translated as CASSVSGVSSYNEQFF. Filled out from reference TRBV9 and TRBJ2-1, the complete variable domain reads DSGVTQTPKHLITATGQRVTLRCSPRSGDLSVYWYQQSLDQGLQFLIQYYNGEERAKGNILERFSAQQFPDLHSELNLSSLELGDSALYFCASSVSGVSSYNEQFFGPGTRLTVL.

The chain is built from TRBV9 and TRBJ2-1; 10 nucleotides agree with TRBD2. This CDR3 has 15 residues. With 3 bases clipped from V and 7 bases from J, the junction kept 7 bases outside the gene matches. Germline CDR1 and CDR2: SGDLS and YYNGEE. The CDR3: CASSERGGVLNEQFF. The CDR3 nucleotides are TGTGCCAGCAGCGAGCGGGGGGGCGTACTAAATGAGCAGTTCTTC.

This clone showed up just a few times. The chain employs TRBV3-1 (or the pseudogene TRBV3-2) and TRBJ1-1; 8 positions match TRBD1. The CDR3 consists of 15 residues. CDR1 and CDR2 (germline): LGHDT, YNNKEL (reference sequence). V lost 6 bases and J lost 5; bases outside the gene matches: 11. DNA for the CDR3: TGTGCCAGCAGTCCCGGGACAGGTATAAGGACTGAAGCTTTCTTT. Translating it yields CASSPGTGIRTEAFF.

The rearrangement joins TRBV24-1 to TRBJ1-6; 7 positions agree with TRBD1. The CDR3 totals 17 residues. The ends lost 3 bases at V and 10 bases at J; junction bases unmatched: 14. Germline V gene data show CDR1 as KGHDR and CDR2 as SFDVKD. CDR3 bases: TGTGCCACCAGTGATCGCTACACGGGACAGCGAAGGTCACCCCTCCACTTT. Its translation: CATSDRYTGQRRSPLHF.

The chain joins TRBV11-3 to TRBJ2-5, with TRBD1 identical over 9 bases. The CDR3 runs to 14 residues. Germline V gene data show CDR1 as SGHNT and CDR2 as YENEEA. Germline trimming cut 5 bases from V and 3 bases from J; bases unmatched to any gene: 4. CDR3 protein: CASSPRDREETQYF. The DNA of the CDR3 is TGTGCCAGCAGCCCCAGGGACAGGGAAGAGACCCAGTACTTC.

The chain has TRBV5-6 and TRBJ2-3, with 10 bases matching TRBD1. V was clipped by 6 bases and J by 3 bases; unmatched bases: 13. The germline CDR1 and CDR2 sequences are SGHDT and YYEEEE. The CDR3 spans 17 residues. Here the CDR3 reads CASNRDRGLVWTDTQYF. CDR3 DNA: TGTGCCAGCAACCGGGACAGGGGACTTGTTTGGACAGATACGCAGTATTTT.

The chain has TRBV9 and TRBJ2-5, with 8 bases aligning to TRBD1. Per the germline V gene, CDR1 is SGDLS and CDR2 is YYNGEE. Trimming cost V 7 bases and J 1 base; bases outside gene matches: 3. This CDR3 region has 13 residues. The CDR3 is CASARGPQETQYF. The CDR3 coding sequence is TGTGCCAGCGCCAGGGGGCCCCAAGAGACCCAGTACTTC.

This clone was seen just once. This chain links TRBV24-1 with TRBJ1-1, with 10 positions matching TRBD1. Germline V gene data show CDR1 as KGHDR and CDR2 as SFDVKD. This CDR3 has 18 amino acids. Trimming cost V 8 bases and J 0 bases; bases outside gene matches: 14. CDR3 sequence: CATNGTGDPHAMNTEAFF. CDR3 nucleotides: TGTGCCACCAACGGGACAGGGGACCCTCATGCCATGAACACTGAAGCTTTCTTT.

V gene TRBV6-5 combines with J gene TRBJ2-1; 9 bases agree with TRBD1. V shed 8 bases, J shed 2 bases, and the junction held 7 bases outside the gene matches. The CDR3 consists of 15 residues. Looked up from germline, CDR1 is MNHEY and CDR2 is SVGAGI. CDR3: CASGDRDRAYNEQFF. In DNA, the CDR3 is TGTGCCAGCGGCGACCGGGACAGGGCCTACAATGAGCAGTTCTTC.

The V and J genes are TRBV10-2 and TRBJ2-3; TRBD2 agrees at 7 bases. Trimming cost V 10 bases and J 4 bases; bases outside gene matches: 17. The CDR3 runs to 16 residues. Germline CDR1 is WSHSY and CDR2 is SAAADI. Written as DNA, the CDR3 is TGCGCCACGGAGGGAACTACGGGGGGAGGGGCAGATACGCAGTATTTT. Encoded protein: CATEGTTGGGADTQYF.